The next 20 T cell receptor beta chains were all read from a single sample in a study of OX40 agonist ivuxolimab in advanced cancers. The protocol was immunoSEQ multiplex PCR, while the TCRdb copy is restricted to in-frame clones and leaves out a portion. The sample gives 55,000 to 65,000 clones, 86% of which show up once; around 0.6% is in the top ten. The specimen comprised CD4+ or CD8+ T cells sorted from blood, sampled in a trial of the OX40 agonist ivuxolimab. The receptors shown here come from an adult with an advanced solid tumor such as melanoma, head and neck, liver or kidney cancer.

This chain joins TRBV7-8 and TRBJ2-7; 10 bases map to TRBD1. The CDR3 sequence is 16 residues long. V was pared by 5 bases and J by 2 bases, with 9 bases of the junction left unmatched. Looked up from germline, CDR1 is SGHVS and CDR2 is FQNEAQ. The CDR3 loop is CASSRPGQGPPYEQYF. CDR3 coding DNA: TGTGCCAGCAGCCGACCGGGACAGGGGCCTCCCTACGAGCAGTACTTC.

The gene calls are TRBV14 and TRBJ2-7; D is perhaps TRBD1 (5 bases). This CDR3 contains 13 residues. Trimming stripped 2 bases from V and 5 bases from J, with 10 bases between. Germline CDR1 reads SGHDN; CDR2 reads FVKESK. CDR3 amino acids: CASSQFPGNEQYF. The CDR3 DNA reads TGTGCCAGCAGCCAATTTCCAGGGAACGAGCAGTACTTC.

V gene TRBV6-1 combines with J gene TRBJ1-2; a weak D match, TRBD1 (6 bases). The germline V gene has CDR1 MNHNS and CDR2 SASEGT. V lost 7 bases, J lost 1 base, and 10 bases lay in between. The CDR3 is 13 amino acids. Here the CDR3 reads CASTKQGNYGYTF. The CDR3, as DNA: TGTGCCAGCACGAAACAGGGTAACTATGGCTACACCTTC.

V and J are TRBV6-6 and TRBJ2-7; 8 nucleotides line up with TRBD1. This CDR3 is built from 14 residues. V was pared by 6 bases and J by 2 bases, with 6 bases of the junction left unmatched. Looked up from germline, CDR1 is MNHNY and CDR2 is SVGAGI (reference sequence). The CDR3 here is CASRTDRDPYEQYF. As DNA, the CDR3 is TGTGCCAGCAGGACGGACAGGGACCCCTACGAGCAGTACTTC.

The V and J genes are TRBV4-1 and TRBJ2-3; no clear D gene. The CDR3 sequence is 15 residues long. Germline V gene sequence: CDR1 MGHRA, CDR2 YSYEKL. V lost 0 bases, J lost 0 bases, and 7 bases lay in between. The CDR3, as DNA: TGCGCCAGCAGCCAAGATCCCCTGAGCACAGATACGCAGTATTTT. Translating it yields CASSQDPLSTDTQYF.

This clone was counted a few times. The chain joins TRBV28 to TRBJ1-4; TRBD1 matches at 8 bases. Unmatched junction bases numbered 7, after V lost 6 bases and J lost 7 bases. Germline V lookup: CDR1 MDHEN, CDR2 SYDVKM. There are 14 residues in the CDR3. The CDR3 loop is CASSPGGLGEKLFF. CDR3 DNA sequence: TGTGCCAGCAGCCCAGGGGGCTTGGGTGAAAAACTGTTTTTT.

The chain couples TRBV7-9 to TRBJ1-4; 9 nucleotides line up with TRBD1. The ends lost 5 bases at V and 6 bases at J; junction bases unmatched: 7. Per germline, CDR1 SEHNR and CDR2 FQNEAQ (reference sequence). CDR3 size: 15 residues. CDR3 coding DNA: TGTGCCAGCAGCCCAAGAGGGACAGGGCATGAAAAACTGTTTTTT. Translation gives CASSPRGTGHEKLFF.

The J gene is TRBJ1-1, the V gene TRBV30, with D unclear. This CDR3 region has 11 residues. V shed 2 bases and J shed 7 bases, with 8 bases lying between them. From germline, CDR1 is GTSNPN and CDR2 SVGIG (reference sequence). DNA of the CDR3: TGTGCCTGGAGTAAGAGTTTTGAAGCTTTCTTT. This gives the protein CAWSKSFEAFF.

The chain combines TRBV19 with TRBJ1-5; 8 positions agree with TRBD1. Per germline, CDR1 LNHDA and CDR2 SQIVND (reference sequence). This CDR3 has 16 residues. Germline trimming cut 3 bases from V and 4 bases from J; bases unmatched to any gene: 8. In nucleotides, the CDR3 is TGTGCCAGTAGTATCGGCAGGGGGCTCGGTAATCAGCCCCAGCATTTT. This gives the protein CASSIGRGLGNQPQHF.

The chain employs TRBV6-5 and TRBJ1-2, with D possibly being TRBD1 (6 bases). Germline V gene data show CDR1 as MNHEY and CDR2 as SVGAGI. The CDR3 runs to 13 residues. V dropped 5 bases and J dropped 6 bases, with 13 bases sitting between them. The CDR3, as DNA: TGTGCCAGCAGTAAAACAGGGAATAATGGCTACACCTTC. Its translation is CASSKTGNNGYTF.

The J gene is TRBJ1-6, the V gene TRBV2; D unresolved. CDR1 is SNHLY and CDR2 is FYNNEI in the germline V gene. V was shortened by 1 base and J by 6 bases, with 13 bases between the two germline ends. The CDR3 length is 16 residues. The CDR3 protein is CASSEVRVAFNSPLHF. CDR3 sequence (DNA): TGTGCCAGCAGTGAAGTTAGGGTTGCTTTTAATTCACCCCTCCACTTT.

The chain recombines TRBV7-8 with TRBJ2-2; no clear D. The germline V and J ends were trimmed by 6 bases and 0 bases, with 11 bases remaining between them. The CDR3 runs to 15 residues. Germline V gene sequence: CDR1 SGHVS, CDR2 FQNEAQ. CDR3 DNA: TGTGCCAGCAGATATTCAGGAACGAACACCGGGGAGCTGTTTTTT. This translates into CASRYSGTNTGELFF.

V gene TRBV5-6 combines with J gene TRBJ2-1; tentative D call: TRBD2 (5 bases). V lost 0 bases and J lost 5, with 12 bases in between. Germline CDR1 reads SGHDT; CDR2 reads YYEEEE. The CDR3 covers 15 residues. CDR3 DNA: TGTGCCAGCAGCTTGGGAGGGAATCCCCACAATGAGCAGTTCTTC. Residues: CASSLGGNPHNEQFF.

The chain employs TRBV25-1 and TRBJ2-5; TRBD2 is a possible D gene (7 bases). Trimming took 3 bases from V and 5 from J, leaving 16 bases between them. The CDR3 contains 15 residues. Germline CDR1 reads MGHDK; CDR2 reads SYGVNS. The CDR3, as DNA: TGTGCCAGCAGTGACACGGGGGGCCCTGCGGAGACCCAGTACTTC. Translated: CASSDTGGPAETQYF.

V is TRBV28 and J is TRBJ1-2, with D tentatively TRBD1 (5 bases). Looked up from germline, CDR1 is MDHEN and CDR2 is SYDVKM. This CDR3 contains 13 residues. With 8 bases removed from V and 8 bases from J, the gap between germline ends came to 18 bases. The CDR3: CASLGGPRRGYTF. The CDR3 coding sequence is TGTGCCAGCCTGGGGGGACCCCGGCGAGGCTACACCTTC.

The CDR3 loop reads CASSPYEGTTEAFF. DNA for the CDR3: TGTGCCAGCTCACCCTATGAGGGTACCACTGAAGCTTTCTTT. This chain links TRBV18 with TRBJ1-1; D not resolved. The CDR3 is 14 residues long. V lost 3 bases and J lost 4, with 12 bases in between. From germline, CDR1 is KGHSH and CDR2 LQKENI.

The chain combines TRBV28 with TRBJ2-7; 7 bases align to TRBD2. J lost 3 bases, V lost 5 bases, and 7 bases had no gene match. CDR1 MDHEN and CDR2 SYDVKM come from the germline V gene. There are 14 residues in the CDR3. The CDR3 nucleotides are TGTGCCAGCAGTGACGCGGGAGTGAACTACGAGCAGTACTTC. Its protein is CASSDAGVNYEQYF.

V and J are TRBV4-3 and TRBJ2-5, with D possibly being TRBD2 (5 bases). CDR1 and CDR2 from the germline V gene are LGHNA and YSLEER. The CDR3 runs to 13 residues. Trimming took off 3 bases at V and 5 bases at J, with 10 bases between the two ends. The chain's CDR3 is CASSHKRRETQYF. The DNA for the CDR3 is TGCGCCAGCAGCCACAAGCGGAGGGAGACCCAGTACTTC.

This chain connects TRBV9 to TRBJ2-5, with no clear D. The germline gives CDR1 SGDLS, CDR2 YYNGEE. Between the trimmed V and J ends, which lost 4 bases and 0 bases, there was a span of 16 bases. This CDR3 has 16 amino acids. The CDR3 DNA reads TGTGCCAGCAGCACCCGGACCTCTAACTACCAAGAGACCCAGTACTTC. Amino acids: CASSTRTSNYQETQYF.

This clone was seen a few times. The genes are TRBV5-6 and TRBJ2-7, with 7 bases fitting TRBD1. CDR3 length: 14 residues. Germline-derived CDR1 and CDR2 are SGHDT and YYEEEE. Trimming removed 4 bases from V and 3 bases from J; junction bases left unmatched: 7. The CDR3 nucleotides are TGTGCCAGCAGCCTTGGGACAGACTTCTACGAGCAGTACTTC. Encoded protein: CASSLGTDFYEQYF.